This TCR beta chain was profiled in a study of T cell repertoires in cytomegalovirus infection. In the study overall: Recently described HLA-C-restricted plus well-studied HLA-B-restricted CMV epitopes were used. Public TCR beta signatures provided an indication of both CMV infection and a matching HLA type.

About this clonotype itself: The antigen is unknown.

MiXCR, run by TCRdb on the reads, gives a single entry per CDR3 protein. Among around 360,000 distinct CDR3 sequences, roughly 34% were seen once, and the ten largest hold 13%. There are 15 residues in the CDR3. Germline loops: CDR1 SNHLY, CDR2 FYNNEI. V was pared by 4 bases and J by 7 bases, with 13 bases of the junction left unmatched. Whole-study results and caveats: Individuals carrying CMV plus the relevant HLA were identified by cumulative frequency of public TCR beta families. HLA-C-restricted CMV clonotypes gave the most frequent clonotype in two of eight donors.

Source: cultured PBMCs, taken from culture after CMV antigen stimulation. The clonotype was recovered from a human donor in good health (CMV status not recorded). Some clones in this sample may be carry-over from other donors' samples. The chain couples TRBV2 to TRBJ2-7; 7 nucleotides line up with TRBD1. This CDR3 reads CASSGSRGQAREQYF. The DNA for the CDR3 is TGTGCCAGCAGTGGTTCCCGCGGACAGGCTAGAGAGCAGTACTTC.